One and the same sample provided the 6 T cell receptor beta chains below, sequenced in a study of shared clonotypes between healthy human individuals (dated by TCRdb to 2018 to 2021). The library was produced with the immunoSEQ multiplex PCR assay. Sourced from immuneACCESS, this table was stored by TCRdb with only in-frame sequences that have V and J called. A share of the clones is absent; for the studies checked, an unresolved V gene accounts for under half, and the remainder has no known explanation. The sample table lists 2.5 million or so clones, 85% to 95% of them with a count of one. The ten top clones hold more than 0.12% of the sample. Sequenced sample: naive CD4+ T cells sorted from blood. The cell subset or site tag for this specimen amounts to: CD45RA+ positively selected. The receptors stem from a man between 18 and 35 years old in good health.

The chain joins TRBV28 to TRBJ2-2; D is tentatively TRBD1 or TRBD2 (5 bases each). Looked up from germline, CDR1 is MDHEN and CDR2 is SYDVKM. V was clipped by 4 bases and J by 7 bases, with 19 bases between them. The CDR3 has 16 residues. The CDR3 DNA sequence: TGTGCCAGCAGTTCCTGGGGGTCGTCCCCTGGCGGGGAGCTGTTTTTT. As protein: CASSSWGSSPGGELFF.

The chain recombines TRBV19 with TRBJ2-3; 9 nucleotides align to TRBD1. CDR3 size: 15 residues. With V trimmed by 5 bases and J by 1 base, 4 bases remained unmatched. Germline V CDR1 and CDR2: LNHDA, SQIVND (reference sequence). Written as DNA, the CDR3 is TGTGCCAGTAGTCCCGACAGGGGGGGCACAGATACGCAGTATTTT. This encodes CASSPDRGGTDTQYF.

The V call is TRBV28, the J call TRBJ2-1, with D possibly TRBD2 on 6 matching bases. The CDR3 covers 16 residues. CDR1 and CDR2 (germline): MDHEN, SYDVKM. Deletions cut 6 bases from V and 7 bases from J, with 22 bases between. CDR3 in amino acids: CASSQGGTSGKNEQFF. CDR3 bases: TGTGCCAGCAGCCAAGGAGGGACGAGTGGTAAGAATGAGCAGTTCTTC.

V gene TRBV11-3 combines with J gene TRBJ2-3; D is undetermined. Trimming removed 5 bases from V and 2 bases from J, with 14 bases in between. There are 15 residues in the CDR3. CDR1 and CDR2 from the germline V gene are SGHNT and YENEEA. For the CDR3, the DNA is TGTGCCAGCAGCGCCCGGGTTACTAACACAGATACGCAGTATTTT. Amino acids: CASSARVTNTDTQYF.

This clone was detected once. J is TRBJ2-2 and V is TRBV5-1; D perhaps matches TRBD2 (6 bases). The CDR3 is 15 residues long. V lost 5 bases to trimming and J lost 6 bases, with 17 bases between them. In germline, CDR1 is SGHRS, CDR2 YFSETQ. In DNA, the CDR3 is TGCGCCAGCAGAACGGGTGGCGGGGAGTCCGGGGAGCTGTTTTTT. Residues: CASRTGGGESGELFF.

This chain uses TRBV6-5 with TRBJ1-5; weak D call: TRBD1 (5 bases). V lost 4 bases and J lost 0, with 13 bases in between. The CDR3 sequence is 16 residues long. Germline V gene sequence: CDR1 MNHEY, CDR2 SVGAGI. The CDR3 nucleotides read TGTGCCAGCAGTTCAAGGGGCCAGTTTAGCAATCAGCCCCAGCATTTT. Residues: CASSSRGQFSNQPQHF.